This entry is about one T cell receptor beta chain. Its specificity is unknown. The CDR3 is 18 residues long. Germline-derived CDR1 and CDR2 are SGHRS and YFSETQ. Trimming removed 4 bases from V and 0 bases from J; junction bases left unmatched: 9. Sequenced by immunoSEQ multiplex PCR; TCRdb stores in-frame clones only, minus some. The table lists some 2,400,000 clones, around 95% of them singletons. The data originate from a study of shared clonotypes between healthy human individuals. Notes on the study in general: Rarefaction curves obtained for sorted subsets showed sequencing incomplete despite large depth.

The sample was naive CD4+ T cells sorted from blood. As for subset: CD45RA+ positively selected. The chain has TRBV5-1 and TRBJ2-2; 10 bases match TRBD2. This sequence was found in a man younger than 30 in good health. Written as DNA, the CDR3 is TGCGCCAGCAGCGGCGGGGTAGCGGGAGGAACGAACACCGGGGAGCTGTTTTTT. Protein: CASSGGVAGGTNTGELFF.